These 5 T cell receptor beta chains were sequenced from one sample in a study of neurological immune-mediated disorders. TCRdb reanalysed the 5' RACE reads using MiXCR and keeps one entry per CDR3 protein. The table lists tens of thousands of distinct CDR3 sequences, 3% to 4% of them singletons. The sequenced sample was CD4+ T cells from blood. Receptors were obtained from a woman aged 40 to 50 with multiple sclerosis.

This clonotype came up many times. This chain connects TRBV5-5 to TRBJ1-1, with a tentative D call TRBD1 (5 bases). Trimming shortened V by 2 bases and J by 6 bases, and 14 bases separated the two germline ends. The CDR3 has 14 amino acids. Germline CDR1 and CDR2: SGHKS and YYEKEE (reference sequence). The chain's CDR3 is CASSFWGGNSEAFF. The DNA for the CDR3 is TGTGCCAGCAGCTTTTGGGGGGGGAATTCTGAAGCTTTCTTT.

This clonotype was seen ten or more times. This chain's CDR3 is CASSHRDRGNEQFF. The CDR3, as DNA: TGTGCCAGCAGCCACCGGGACAGGGGGAATGAGCAGTTCTTC. V is TRBV14 and J is TRBJ2-1; 11 bases are a match to TRBD1. V dropped 3 bases and J dropped 7; count of bases not matched to a gene: 2. The CDR3 is made up of 14 amino acids. Germline V CDR1 and CDR2: SGHDN, FVKESK.

This clonotype was recorded a few times. V and J are TRBV11-2 and TRBJ2-7; the D gene is possibly TRBD1 (6 bases). The CDR3 totals 13 residues. V lost 2 bases and J 6 bases, leaving 11 bases between the germline ends. Germline CDR1 SGHAT, CDR2 FQNNGV. CDR3 protein: CASSLSRGSEQYF. The CDR3 DNA is TGTGCCAGCAGCTTATCCAGGGGTTCCGAGCAGTACTTC.

This clonotype has at least ten counts. The chain links TRBV7-9 to TRBJ2-5; D is undetermined. The germline V gene encodes CDR1 SEHNR and CDR2 FQNEAQ (reference sequence). Deletions cut 3 bases from V and 3 bases from J, with 17 bases between. This CDR3 is 16 amino acids long. The CDR3 DNA reads TGTGCCAGCAGCTTCCCCCGGGCTTGGAAGGAAGAGACCCAGTACTTC. It encodes CASSFPRAWKEETQYF.

Ten or more counts support this clonotype. The chain joins TRBV4-1 to TRBJ1-4; 7 bases are shared with TRBD1. The J segment lost 8 bases and the V segment lost 2 bases, leaving 11 bases of the junction unmatched. The germline gives CDR1 MGHRA, CDR2 YSYEKL. The CDR3 has 16 amino acids. CDR3: CASSQRATGVGEKLFF. As DNA, the CDR3 is TGCGCCAGCAGCCAAAGAGCCACAGGGGTTGGCGAAAAACTGTTTTTT.